One sample yielded the 2 T cell receptor beta chains listed below, sequenced in a study of cytomegalovirus exposure and HLA in healthy donors. PCR employed 60 Vbeta and 13 Jbeta primers. Produced via immunoSEQ multiplex PCR; TCRdb's table is partial and in-frame only. The data hold 150,000 to 200,000 clones, with roughly 80% observed a single time. The sample was PBMCs. These TCRs come from a man younger than 30 in good health and CMV-seropositive.

The chain joins TRBV6-6 to TRBJ2-7; 7 nucleotides line up with TRBD1. The CDR3 spans 14 residues. V dropped 2 bases and J dropped 2; count of bases not matched to a gene: 3. Germline CDR1 reads MNHNY; CDR2 reads SVGAGI (reference sequence). The CDR3: CASSYRTGAYEQYF. Written as DNA, the CDR3 is TGTGCCAGCAGTTACAGGACAGGAGCCTACGAGCAGTACTTC.

To note about this clone: Other nucleotide sequences in the sample specify the same CDR3. This chain connects TRBV5-5 to TRBJ1-1, with D possibly being TRBD1 (5 bases). The V gene lost 1 base and the J gene lost 1 base, with 5 bases spanning the gap. Germline V CDR1 and CDR2: SGHKS, YYEKEE (reference sequence). The CDR3 extends over 13 amino acids. CDR3 region: CASSLTGNTEAFF. As DNA, the CDR3 is TGTGCCAGCAGCTTGACAGGGAACACTGAAGCTTTCTTT. The entire variable domain, with the rest obtained from reference TRBV5-5 and TRBJ1-1, is as follows: DAGVTQSPTHLIKTRGQQVTLRCSPISGHKSVSWYQQVLGQGPQFIFQYYEKEERGRGNFPDRFSARQFPNYSSELNVNALLLGDSALYLCASSLTGNTEAFFGQGTRLTVV.